Following are 9 T cell receptor beta chains from one sample sequenced in a study of identifying expanded T cells in peripheral blood. The method was immunoSEQ multiplex PCR; TCRdb's version includes in-frame clones alone and lacks a portion of them. Here the sample spans 100,000 to 150,000 clones, approximately 88% being singletons. The material sequenced was blood. Receptors originate from a person between 18 and 70 years old in good health.

CDR3 bases: TGTGCCAGCAGTGAGGGGGGGACTGAAGCTTTCTTT. Amino acid sequence: CASSEGGTEAFF. This chain connects TRBV2 to TRBJ1-1, with D perhaps TRBD1 (5 bases). This CDR3 is 12 amino acids long. V lost 3 bases to trimming and J lost 5 bases, with 7 bases between them. Germline-derived CDR1 and CDR2 are SNHLY and FYNNEI.

The gene calls are TRBV2 and TRBJ1-6; D remains unclear. The CDR3 runs 12 residues. The germline V and J ends were trimmed by 6 bases and 9 bases, with 9 bases remaining between them. Germline CDR1 SNHLY, CDR2 FYNNEI. In DNA form, the CDR3 reads TGTGCCAGCAGGGGGTGGGGTTCACCCCTCCACTTT. Translating gives CASRGWGSPLHF.

The chain carries TRBV9 and TRBJ1-2; the match to TRBD1 covers 7 bases. With 0 bases clipped from V and 4 bases from J, the junction kept 3 bases outside the gene matches. The CDR3 loop spans 14 amino acids. Looked up from germline, CDR1 is SGDLS and CDR2 is YYNGEE. Written as DNA, the CDR3 is TGTGCCAGCAGCGTAGAGCCAGGGGGCTATGGCTACACCTTC. Residues: CASSVEPGGYGYTF.

The chain uses TRBV7-3 and TRBJ2-2, with unresolved D. The CDR3 runs to 16 residues. Trimming took off 0 bases at V and 5 bases at J, with 13 bases between the two ends. The germline V gene encodes CDR1 SGHTA and CDR2 FQGTGA. Here the CDR3 reads CASSLTVRLGTGELFF. The DNA of the CDR3 is TGTGCCAGCAGCTTAACGGTTCGGTTAGGGACCGGGGAGCTGTTTTTT.

The V and J genes are TRBV9 and TRBJ2-2; 8 nucleotides align to TRBD2. V shed 4 bases and J 8 bases; nucleotides not matched to a gene: 4. The CDR3 runs to 13 residues. Germline loops: CDR1 SGDLS, CDR2 YYNGEE. CDR3 nucleotide sequence: TGTGCCAGCAGCCCCAAGCGGGGGGGGGAGCTGTTTTTT. Translation gives CASSPKRGGELFF.

The V and J genes are TRBV5-6 and TRBJ2-7; D remains ambiguous. The CDR3 is made up of 13 amino acids. The V and J ends lost 2 bases and 4 bases respectively, with 10 bases between them. Germline assignment: CDR1 SGHDT and CDR2 YYEEEE. The CDR3 protein is CASSLGFGYEQYF. The DNA of the CDR3 is TGTGCCAGCAGCTTAGGGTTTGGGTACGAGCAGTACTTC.

V usage is TRBV5-4 and J usage is TRBJ1-5, with a weak D call TRBD1 (6 bases). With 3 bases removed from V and 7 bases from J, the gap between germline ends came to 11 bases. The germline gives CDR1 SGHNT, CDR2 YYREEE (reference sequence). This CDR3 spans 13 amino acids. The CDR3 loop reads CASSYDRSQPQHF. The CDR3 coding sequence is TGTGCCAGCAGCTATGACAGGTCCCAGCCCCAGCATTTT.

The chain couples TRBV5-1 to TRBJ1-2; no firm D call. The length of the CDR3 is 15 residues. Germline CDR1 and CDR2: SGHRS and YFSETQ. V lost 0 bases, J lost 3 bases, and 12 bases lay in between. In DNA form, the CDR3 reads TGCGCCAGCAGCTTGGCCTGGGTCGGGGACTATGGCTACACCTTC. Translation gives CASSLAWVGDYGYTF.

The V and J genes are TRBV10-3 and TRBJ2-7, with a weak D call TRBD1 (6 bases). Germline CDR1 is ENHRY and CDR2 is SYGVKD. The CDR3 is 16 residues long. The germline V and J ends were trimmed by 7 bases and 1 base, with 20 bases remaining between them. The DNA for the CDR3 is TGTGCCATCACGGCGAGTAGGGGGTCGTTGTCCTACGAGCAGTACTTC. Encoded protein: CAITASRGSLSYEQYF.